These T cell receptor beta chains were read from a single sample in a study of cytomegalovirus exposure and HLA in healthy donors. The assay was immunoSEQ multiplex PCR, and TCRdb's table has in-frame clones only and misses some. The table records 150,000 to 200,000 clones, around three quarters of them present only once. Sequencing was carried out using PBMCs. These receptors were collected from a woman aged 25 to 39 in good health and CMV-seronegative. Each CDR3 is given with its conserved first and last residue. The order of the fields is D gene, V gene, J gene, clone size, CDR3 DNA, CDR3 protein. D genes are given only for firm matches. Where a row states a size, it is once, few, many or the class of an expanded clone; other rows omit it.

.	TRBV6-5	TRBJ2-7	.	TGTGCCAGCAGTCCCCTCGGACTATCTAATGAGCAGTACTTC	CASSPLGLSNEQYF
TRBD1	TRBV25-1	TRBJ1-4	.	TGTGCCAGCAGTTTACTCACAGGGGGCGCAGCTAATGAAAAACTGTTTTTT	CASSLLTGGAANEKLFF
.	TRBV6-5	TRBJ2-1	.	TGTGCCAGCAGTTCCGACAGGTTCTACTACAATGAGCAGTTCTTC	CASSSDRFYYNEQFF
.	TRBV4-2	TRBJ2-5	few	TGTGCCAGCAGCCAAGGGCGGGAACACCAAAGAGACCAAGAGACCCAGTACTTC	CASSQGREHQRDQETQYF
.	TRBV27	TRBJ2-7	.	TGTGCCAGCAGTTTCCGGGGAACCTACGAGCAGTACTTC	CASSFRGTYEQYF
TRBD1	TRBV6-5	TRBJ1-6	.	TGTGCCACCCGACAGGGCTATAATTCACCCCTCCACTTT	CATRQGYNSPLHF
TRBD1	TRBV9	TRBJ2-1	.	TGTGCCAGCAGCTTGGGACAGGGAGTCTACAATGAGCAGTTCTTC	CASSLGQGVYNEQFF
.	TRBV4-2	TRBJ2-7	.	TGTGCCAGCAGCCGTGGGCAGACCTACGAGCAGTACTTC	CASSRGQTYEQYF
.	TRBV18	TRBJ2-7	.	TGTGCCAGCTCACCATCGGACTACTCCTACGAGCAGTACTTC	CASSPSDYSYEQYF
.	TRBV5-1	TRBJ1-4	.	TGCGCCAGCCGACAGGAAGGGGAAAAACTGTTTTTT	CASRQEGEKLFF
.	TRBV18	TRBJ1-4	.	TGTGCCAGCTCACCCGACTTACAGGGAGAAAAACTGTTTTTT	CASSPDLQGEKLFF
TRBD1	TRBV6-5	TRBJ1-6	.	TGTGCCAGCAGTTCCTTCACCGGGACAGGGGATTCACCCCTCCACTTT	CASSSFTGTGDSPLHF
TRBD1	TRBV6-1	TRBJ2-7	.	TGTGCCAGCAGTGTGCAGGAGACAGGGGGCTACGAGCAGTACTTC	CASSVQETGGYEQYF
.	TRBV5-4	TRBJ2-5	few	TGTGCCAGCAGCTTATGGCACCAAGAGACCCAGTACTTC	CASSLWHQETQYF
TRBD1	TRBV12-5	TRBJ1-1	few	TGTGCTAGTGGTTTGGTACGGGTGGGACAGCTGAACACTGAAGCTTTCTTT	CASGLVRVGQLNTEAFF
TRBD1	TRBV27	TRBJ1-1	.	TGTGCCAGCAGATTAATTCGACAGGGGACGATTGAAGCTTTCTTT	CASRLIRQGTIEAFF
TRBD2	TRBV18	TRBJ2-1	.	TGTGCCAGCTCACCAACCGAGCGGGGTTACAATGAGCAGTTCTTC	CASSPTERGYNEQFF
.	TRBV30	TRBJ1-1	once	TGTGCCTGGAGAGGACTGGGGGGGACTGAAGCTTTCTTT	CAWRGLGGTEAFF
.	TRBV29-1	TRBJ1-1	few	TGCAGCGTTGAAGATGGGGGGTGGGGTCCTCCTTTCTTT	CSVEDGGWGPPFF
.	TRBV18	TRBJ1-1	few	TGTGCCAGCTCACCGCAAATAACAGGGCCTGAAGCTTTCTTT	CASSPQITGPEAFF
.	TRBV19	TRBJ2-3	.	TGTGCCAGTAGTATAGATACAGCCCCTAGCACAGATACGCAGTATTTT	CASSIDTAPSTDTQYF
TRBD1	TRBV13	TRBJ1-1	once	TGTGCCAGCAGCTTAGGAGGGGGCAGAACCACTGAAGCTTTCTTT	CASSLGGGRTTEAFF
.	TRBV5-8	TRBJ2-2	.	TGTGCCAGCAGCCCCGGGTGGGGGCAGGACGCCGGGGAGCTGTTTTTT	CASSPGWGQDAGELFF
.	TRBV11-2	TRBJ1-4	.	TGTGCCAGCAGCCAAACCGCCCGGGGGGAAAAACTGTTTTTT	CASSQTARGEKLFF
.	TRBV5-6	TRBJ2-5	.	TGTGCCAGCAGCTTGGCCATGTGGGAGGGGGTCCAAGAGACCCAGTACTTC	CASSLAMWEGVQETQYF
.	TRBV2	TRBJ1-5	.	TGTGCCAGCAGTGGGCAGGGTTTTTACAATCAGCCCCAGCATTTT	CASSGQGFYNQPQHF
TRBD1	TRBV4-1	TRBJ2-1	few	TGCGCCAGCAGCCAAGATCCAGGGGGTGGAAATGAGCAGTTCTTC	CASSQDPGGGNEQFF
.	TRBV29-1	TRBJ1-1	few	TGCAGCGCCCAAGAGGGCAGCACCAGTGAAGCTTTCTTT	CSAQEGSTSEAFF
.	TRBV6-5	TRBJ1-1	.	TGTGCCAGCAGGTCTGGAGTGGAAGCTTTCTTT	CASRSGVEAFF
TRBD2	TRBV7-2	TRBJ2-1	.	TGTGCCAGCAGCTTAGCGGGACTAGTTTCCCATGAGCAGTTCTTC	CASSLAGLVSHEQFF
.	TRBV28	TRBJ2-7	.	TGTGCCAGCAGTTTCTCAGGCCTGGGCGAGCAGTACTTC	CASSFSGLGEQYF
.	TRBV7-3	TRBJ2-1	.	TGTGCCAGCAGCTTAGTCGCGAGCTCCTACAATGAGCAGTTCTTC	CASSLVASSYNEQFF
TRBD1	TRBV15	TRBJ1-5	few	TGTGCCACCAGCAGCCCGGGACAGGGGTTAAATCAGCCCCAGCATTTT	CATSSPGQGLNQPQHF
TRBD2	TRBV7-3	TRBJ2-5	once	TGTGCCAGCAGCCGGGGGGGCGAGGAGACCCAGTACTTC	CASSRGGEETQYF
.	TRBV6-1	TRBJ1-4	few	TGTGCCAGCAGTGAAGCGAAGACGGAGTTGTTTTTT	CASSEAKTELFF
TRBD2	TRBV7-9	TRBJ2-7	once	TGTGCCAGCATCCGACTAGCGGGGGGTTACGAGCAGTACTTC	CASIRLAGGYEQYF
.	TRBV7-2	TRBJ2-1	.	TGTGCCAGCAGCTTACGACTAGGTGGTACGGATGAGCAGTTCTTC	CASSLRLGGTDEQFF
.	TRBV18	TRBJ2-7	.	TGTGCCAGCTCTGAAGCAGCGTACGAGCAGTACTTC	CASSEAAYEQYF
.	TRBV6-5	TRBJ2-3	.	TGTGCCACTCGGCGGGGGCTCACAGATACGCAGTATTTT	CATRRGLTDTQYF